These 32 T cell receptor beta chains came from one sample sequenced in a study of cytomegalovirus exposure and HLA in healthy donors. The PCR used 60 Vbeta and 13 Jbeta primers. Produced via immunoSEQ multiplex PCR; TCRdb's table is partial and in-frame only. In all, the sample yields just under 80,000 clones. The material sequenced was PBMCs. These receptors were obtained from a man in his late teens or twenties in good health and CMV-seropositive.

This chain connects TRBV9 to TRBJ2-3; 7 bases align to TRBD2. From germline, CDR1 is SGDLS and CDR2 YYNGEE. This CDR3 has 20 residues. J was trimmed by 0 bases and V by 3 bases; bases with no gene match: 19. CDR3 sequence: CASSAPRGGIRFASTDTQYF. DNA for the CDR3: TGTGCCAGCAGCGCCCCCCGGGGAGGGATAAGATTCGCTAGCACAGATACGCAGTATTTT.

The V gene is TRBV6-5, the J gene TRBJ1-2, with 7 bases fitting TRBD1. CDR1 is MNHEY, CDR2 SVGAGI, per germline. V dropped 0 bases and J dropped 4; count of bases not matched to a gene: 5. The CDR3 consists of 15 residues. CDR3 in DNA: TGTGCCAGCAGTTACTCGACAGGGAATAGCTATGGCTACACCTTC. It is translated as CASSYSTGNSYGYTF.

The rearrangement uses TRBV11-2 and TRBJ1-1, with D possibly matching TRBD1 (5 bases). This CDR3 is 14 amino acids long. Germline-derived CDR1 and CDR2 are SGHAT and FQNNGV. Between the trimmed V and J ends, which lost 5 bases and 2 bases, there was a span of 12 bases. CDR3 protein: CASSDGGGNTEAFF. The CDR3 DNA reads TGTGCCAGCAGCGACGGGGGGGGAAACACTGAAGCTTTCTTT.

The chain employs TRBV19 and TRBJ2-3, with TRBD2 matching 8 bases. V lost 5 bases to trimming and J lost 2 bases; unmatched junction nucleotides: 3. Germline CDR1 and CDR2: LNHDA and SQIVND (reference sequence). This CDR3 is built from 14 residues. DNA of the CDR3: TGTGCCAGTAGTCGACTAGCGTCCACAGATACGCAGTATTTT. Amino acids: CASSRLASTDTQYF.

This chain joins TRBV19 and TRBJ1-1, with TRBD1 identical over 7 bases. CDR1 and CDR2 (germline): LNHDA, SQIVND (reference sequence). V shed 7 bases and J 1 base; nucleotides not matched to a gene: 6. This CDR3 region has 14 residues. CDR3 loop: CASKRTGPNTEAFF. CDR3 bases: TGTGCCAGTAAGCGGACAGGACCGAACACTGAAGCTTTCTTT.

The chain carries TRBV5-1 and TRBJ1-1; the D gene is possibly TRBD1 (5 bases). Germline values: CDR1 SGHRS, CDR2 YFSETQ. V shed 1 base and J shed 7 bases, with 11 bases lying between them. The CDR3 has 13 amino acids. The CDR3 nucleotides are TGCGCCAGCAGCTTGATAGGGGCGCGTGAAGCTTTCTTT. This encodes CASSLIGAREAFF.

This CDR3 reads CTSKKAGGETQYF. CDR3 sequence (DNA): TGCACCAGCAAGAAAGCGGGGGGGGAGACCCAGTACTTC. The chain recombines TRBV1 with TRBJ2-5; the D call in the table, TRBD2, was not verified against the DNA. TRBV1 is an annotated pseudogene. CDR3 length equals 13 residues.

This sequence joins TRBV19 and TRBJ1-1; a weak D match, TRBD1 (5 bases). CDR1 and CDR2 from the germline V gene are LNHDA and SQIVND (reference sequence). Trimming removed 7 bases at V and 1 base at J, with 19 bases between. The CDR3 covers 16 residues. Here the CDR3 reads CASMTWGGGRNTEAFF. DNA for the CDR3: TGTGCCAGTATGACTTGGGGGGGAGGGAGGAACACTGAAGCTTTCTTT. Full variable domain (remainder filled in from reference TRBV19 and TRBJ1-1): DGGITQSPKYLFRKEGQNVTLSCEQNLNHDAMYWYRQDPGQGLRLIYYSQIVNDFQKGDIAEGYSVSREKKESFPLTVTSAQKNPTAFYLCASMTWGGGRNTEAFFGQGTRLTVV.

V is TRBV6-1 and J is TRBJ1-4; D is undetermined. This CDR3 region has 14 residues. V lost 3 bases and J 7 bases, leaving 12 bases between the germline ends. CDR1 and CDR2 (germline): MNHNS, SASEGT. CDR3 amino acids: CASSDILRGEKLFF. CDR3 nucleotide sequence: TGTGCCAGCAGTGACATTCTCCGGGGTGAAAAACTGTTTTTT.

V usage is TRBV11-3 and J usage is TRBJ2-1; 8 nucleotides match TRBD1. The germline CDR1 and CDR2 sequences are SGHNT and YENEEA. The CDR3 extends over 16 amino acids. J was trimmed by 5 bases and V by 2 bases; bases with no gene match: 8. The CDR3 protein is CASSLQGATTNNEQFF. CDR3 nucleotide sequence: TGTGCCAGCAGCTTACAGGGGGCCACTACGAACAATGAGCAGTTCTTC.

CDR3 nucleotides: TGTGCCAGTCAGGGCAATGAGCAGTTCTTC. Its protein is CASQGNEQFF. The rearrangement joins TRBV19 to TRBJ2-1, with D tentatively TRBD1 (5 bases). The V gene lost 8 bases and the J gene lost 6 bases, with 5 bases spanning the gap. Germline CDR1 LNHDA, CDR2 SQIVND (reference sequence). This CDR3 contains 10 residues.

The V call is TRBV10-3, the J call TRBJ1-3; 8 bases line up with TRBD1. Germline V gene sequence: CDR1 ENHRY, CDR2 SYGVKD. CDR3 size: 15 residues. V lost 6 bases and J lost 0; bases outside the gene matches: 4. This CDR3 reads CAIRPGTGSGNTIYF. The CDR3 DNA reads TGTGCCATCAGACCCGGGACAGGCTCTGGAAACACCATATATTTT.

In DNA, the CDR3 is TGTGCCAGCAGTCCCGCTCGGGGTGAGCAGTTCTTC. It specifies CASSPARGEQFF. The chain is built from TRBV27 and TRBJ2-1, with a possible D match to TRBD2 (5 bases). The CDR3 spans 12 residues. Germline CDR1 MNHEY, CDR2 SMNVEV (reference sequence). Trimming pared 5 bases from V and 9 bases from J, leaving 11 bases between.

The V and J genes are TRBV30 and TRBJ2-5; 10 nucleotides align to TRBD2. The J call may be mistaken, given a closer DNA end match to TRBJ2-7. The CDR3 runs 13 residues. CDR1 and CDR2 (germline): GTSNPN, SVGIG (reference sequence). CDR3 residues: CAWSKRGGGEQYF. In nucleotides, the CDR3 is TGTGCCTGGAGTAAGCGGGGGGGCGGCGAGCAGTACTTC.

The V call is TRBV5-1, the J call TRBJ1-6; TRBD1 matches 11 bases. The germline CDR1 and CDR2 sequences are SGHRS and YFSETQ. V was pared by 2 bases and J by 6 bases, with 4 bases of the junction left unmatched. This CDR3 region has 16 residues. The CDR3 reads CASSLSGTGGNSPLHF. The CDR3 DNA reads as TGCGCCAGCAGCTTATCGGGGACAGGGGGTAATTCACCCCTCCACTTT.

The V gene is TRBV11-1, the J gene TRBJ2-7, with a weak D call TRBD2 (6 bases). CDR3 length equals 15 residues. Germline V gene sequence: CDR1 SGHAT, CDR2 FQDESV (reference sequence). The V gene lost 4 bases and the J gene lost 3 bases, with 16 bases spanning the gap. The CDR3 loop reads CASSSRDWEDYEQYF. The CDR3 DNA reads TGTGCCAGCAGCTCCCGGGACTGGGAAGACTACGAGCAGTACTTC.

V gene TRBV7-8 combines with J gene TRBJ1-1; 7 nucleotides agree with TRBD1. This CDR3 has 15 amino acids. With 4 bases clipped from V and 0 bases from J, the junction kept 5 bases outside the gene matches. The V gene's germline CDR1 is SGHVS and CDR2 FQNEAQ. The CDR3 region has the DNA TGTGCCAGCAGCTCGGACAGGTTTCTGAACACTGAAGCTTTCTTT. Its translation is CASSSDRFLNTEAFF.

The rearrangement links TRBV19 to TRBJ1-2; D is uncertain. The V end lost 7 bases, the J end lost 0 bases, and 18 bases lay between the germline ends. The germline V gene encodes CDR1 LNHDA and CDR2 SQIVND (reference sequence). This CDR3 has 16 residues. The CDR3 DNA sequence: TGTGCCAGTACCCGACTGGCTCCACCGTCTAACTATGGCTACACCTTC. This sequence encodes CASTRLAPPSNYGYTF.

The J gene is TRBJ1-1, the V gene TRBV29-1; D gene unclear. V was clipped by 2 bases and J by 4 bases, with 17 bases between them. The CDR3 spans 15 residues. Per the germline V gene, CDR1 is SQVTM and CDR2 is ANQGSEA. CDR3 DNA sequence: TGCAGCGTTGAACGCCGGGGAGACACCACCACTGAAGCTTTCTTT. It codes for CSVERRGDTTTEAFF.

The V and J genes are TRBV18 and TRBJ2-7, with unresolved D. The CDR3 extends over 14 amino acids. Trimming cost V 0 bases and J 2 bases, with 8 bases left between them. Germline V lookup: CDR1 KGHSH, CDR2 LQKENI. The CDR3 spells CASSPPRQPYEQYF. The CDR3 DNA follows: TGTGCCAGCTCACCACCGCGCCAACCCTACGAGCAGTACTTC.

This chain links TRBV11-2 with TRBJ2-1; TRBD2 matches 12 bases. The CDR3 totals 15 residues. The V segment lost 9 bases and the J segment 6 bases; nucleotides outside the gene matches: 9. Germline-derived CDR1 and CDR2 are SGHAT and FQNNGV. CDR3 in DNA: TGTGCCAGTCTTCGACTAGCGGGAGTTCTCAATGAGCAGTTCTTC. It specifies CASLRLAGVLNEQFF. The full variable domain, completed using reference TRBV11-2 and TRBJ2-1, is EAGVAQSPRYKIIEKRQSVAFWCNPISGHATLYWYQQILGQGPKLLIQFQNNGVVDDSQLPKDRFSAERLKGVDSTLKIQPAKLEDSAVYLCASLRLAGVLNEQFFGPGTRLTVL.

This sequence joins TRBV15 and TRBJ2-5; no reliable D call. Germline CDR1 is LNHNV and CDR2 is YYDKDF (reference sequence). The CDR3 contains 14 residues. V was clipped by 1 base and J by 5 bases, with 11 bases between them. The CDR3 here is CATSRVTRRETQYF. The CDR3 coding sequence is TGTGCCACCAGCAGAGTGACACGCCGGGAGACCCAGTACTTC. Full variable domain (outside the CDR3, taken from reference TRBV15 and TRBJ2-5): DAMVIQNPRYQVTQFGKPVTLSCSQTLNHNVMYWYQQKSSQAPKLLFHYYDKDFNNEADTPDNFQSRRPNTSFCFLDIRSPGLGDTAMYLCATSRVTRRETQYFGPGTRLLVL.

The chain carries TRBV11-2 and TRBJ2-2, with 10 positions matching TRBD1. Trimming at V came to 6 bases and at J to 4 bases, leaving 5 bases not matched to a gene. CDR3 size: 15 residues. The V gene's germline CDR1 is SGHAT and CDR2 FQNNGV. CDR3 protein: CASRERTGGTGELFF. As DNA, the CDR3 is TGTGCCAGCAGGGAACGGACAGGGGGCACCGGGGAGCTGTTTTTT.

In nucleotides, the CDR3 is TGTGCCAGCAGCCTGACTAGCGGATGCACAGATACGCAGTATTTT. This encodes CASSLTSGCTDTQYF. This rearrangement joins TRBV5-4 to TRBJ2-3, with 9 bases identical to TRBD2. From germline, CDR1 is SGHNT and CDR2 YYREEE (reference sequence). The V segment lost 4 bases and the J segment 1 base; nucleotides outside the gene matches: 4. CDR3 length equals 15 residues.

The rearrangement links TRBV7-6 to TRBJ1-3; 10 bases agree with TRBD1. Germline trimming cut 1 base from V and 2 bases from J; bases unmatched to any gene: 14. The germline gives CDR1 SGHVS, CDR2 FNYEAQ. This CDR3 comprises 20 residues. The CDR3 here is CASSLVGPLTGGKPGNTIYF. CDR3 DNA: TGTGCCAGCAGCTTAGTCGGGCCGTTGACAGGGGGCAAACCTGGAAACACCATATATTTT.

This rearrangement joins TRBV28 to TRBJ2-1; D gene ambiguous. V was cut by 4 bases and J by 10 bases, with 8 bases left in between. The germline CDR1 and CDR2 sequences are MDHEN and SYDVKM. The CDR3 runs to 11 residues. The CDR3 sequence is CASSSSREQFF. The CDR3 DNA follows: TGTGCCAGCAGTTCCTCGCGGGAGCAGTTCTTC.

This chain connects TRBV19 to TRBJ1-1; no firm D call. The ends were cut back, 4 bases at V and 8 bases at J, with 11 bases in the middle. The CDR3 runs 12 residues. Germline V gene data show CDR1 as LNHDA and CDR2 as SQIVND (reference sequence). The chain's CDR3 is CASSKKNLEAFF. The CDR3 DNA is TGTGCCAGTAGTAAGAAGAACTTAGAAGCTTTCTTT.

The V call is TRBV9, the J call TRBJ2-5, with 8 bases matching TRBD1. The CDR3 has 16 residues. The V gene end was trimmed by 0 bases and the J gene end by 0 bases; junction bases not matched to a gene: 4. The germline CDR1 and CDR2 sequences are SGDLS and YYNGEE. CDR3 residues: CASSVGSGGYQETQYF. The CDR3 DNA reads TGTGCCAGCAGCGTAGGATCAGGGGGCTACCAAGAGACCCAGTACTTC.

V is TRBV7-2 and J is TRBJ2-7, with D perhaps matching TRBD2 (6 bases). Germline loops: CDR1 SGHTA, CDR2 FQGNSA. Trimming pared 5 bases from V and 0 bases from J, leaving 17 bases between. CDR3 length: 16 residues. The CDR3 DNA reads TGTGCCAGCAGCCGCAGTGGAGGGGCCGACTCCTACGAGCAGTACTTC. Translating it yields CASSRSGGADSYEQYF.

The CDR3 is CASSPDSYSNQPQHF. Written as DNA, the CDR3 is TGTGCCAGCAGTCCAGACAGTTATAGCAATCAGCCCCAGCATTTT. The chain employs TRBV28 and TRBJ1-5; perhaps TRBD1 as D (5 bases). CDR3 size: 15 residues. The V and J ends lost 5 bases and 0 bases respectively, with 11 bases between them. Germline values: CDR1 MDHEN, CDR2 SYDVKM.

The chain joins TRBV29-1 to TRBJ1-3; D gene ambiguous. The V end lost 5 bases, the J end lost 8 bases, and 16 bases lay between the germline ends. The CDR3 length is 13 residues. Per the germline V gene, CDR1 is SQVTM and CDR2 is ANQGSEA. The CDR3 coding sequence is TGCAGCGTTCGGTGGGGAGTCGGGGACACCATATATTTT. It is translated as CSVRWGVGDTIYF.

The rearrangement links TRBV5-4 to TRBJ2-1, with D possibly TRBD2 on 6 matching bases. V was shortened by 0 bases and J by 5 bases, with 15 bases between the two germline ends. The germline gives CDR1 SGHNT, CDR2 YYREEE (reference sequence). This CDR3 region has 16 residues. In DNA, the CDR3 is TGTGCCAGCAGCTTGGGTTATGGGCTAGCGAACAATGAGCAGTTCTTC. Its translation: CASSLGYGLANNEQFF.